The 21 T cell receptor beta chains below come from one sample, sequenced in a study of T cells in localized non-small cell lung cancer. Some clones are missing from TCRdb's copy, which holds only in-frame ones; the method was immunoSEQ multiplex PCR. The sample has around 2,000 clones, 20% to 25% seen once. This specimen consisted of normal lung tissue next to the tumor, obtained before any cancer treatment. All receptors derive from a male donor aged 60 or over with stage I lung adenocarcinoma.

In its sample, this clone was seen a few times. V gene TRBV28 combines with J gene TRBJ1-1; D may be TRBD1 (5 bases). CDR1 MDHEN and CDR2 SYDVKM come from the germline V gene. The CDR3 is 16 amino acids. Trimming pared 7 bases from V and 4 bases from J, leaving 22 bases between. The chain's CDR3 is CASTQGPLWVGTEAFF. The CDR3 nucleotides read TGTGCCAGCACCCAGGGACCTCTCTGGGTGGGCACTGAAGCTTTCTTT.

CDR3 DNA sequence: TGTGCCAGTGGAGCAGTTAGGGACACTGAAGCTTTCTTT. Protein: CASGAVRDTEAFF. The chain links TRBV19 to TRBJ1-1; D uncertain. This CDR3 has 13 amino acids. V was cut by 8 bases and J by 3 bases, with 13 bases left in between. In germline, CDR1 is LNHDA, CDR2 SQIVND (reference sequence).

The genes are TRBV7-4 and TRBJ2-1, with a tentative D call TRBD1 (5 bases). Germline CDR1 reads SGHVT; CDR2 reads SQSDAQ. Trimming cost V 2 bases and J 7 bases, with 9 bases left between them. The CDR3 covers 13 residues. CDR3 DNA sequence: TGTGCCAGCAGCTTACAGGGAAGTAATGAGCAGTTCTTC. This encodes CASSLQGSNEQFF.

This chain uses TRBV6-8 with TRBJ1-2; a possible D gene is TRBD1 (5 bases). The V gene's germline CDR1 is MNHGY and CDR2 SAAAGT. V shed 4 bases and J shed 8 bases, with 20 bases lying between them. The CDR3 length is 15 residues. The CDR3 protein is CASSLGGEGRGGYTF. CDR3 in DNA: TGTGCCAGCAGTTTGGGAGGGGAAGGGAGGGGCGGCTACACCTTC.

The V call is TRBV28, the J call TRBJ1-4; no definite D call. CDR1 is MDHEN and CDR2 is SYDVKM in the germline V gene. V was clipped by 2 bases and J by 8 bases, with 18 bases between them. This CDR3 comprises 16 residues. CDR3 in amino acids: CASSLPSVGSEEKLFF. CDR3 DNA sequence: TGTGCCAGCAGTTTACCCTCGGTGGGTTCGGAAGAAAAACTGTTTTTT.

The V and J genes are TRBV5-1 and TRBJ2-2; D not certain. The CDR3 contains 14 residues. V shed 5 bases and J shed 1 base, with 9 bases lying between them. From germline, CDR1 is SGHRS and CDR2 YFSETQ. The CDR3, as DNA: TGCGCCAGCAGGGGTGAAGGGAACACCGGGGAGCTGTTTTTT. Translated: CASRGEGNTGELFF.

This clone qualifies as medium-sized. The J gene is TRBJ1-1, the V gene TRBV11-3; no firm D call. V lost 3 bases to trimming and J lost 2 bases, with 16 bases between them. CDR3 length: 16 residues. From germline, CDR1 is SGHNT and CDR2 YENEEA. The CDR3 loop is CASSLALGRDNTEAFF. The CDR3 nucleotides read TGTGCCAGCAGCTTGGCCCTAGGCAGAGATAACACTGAAGCTTTCTTT.

The chain links TRBV19 to TRBJ2-5; weak D call: TRBD2 (6 bases). Germline assignment: CDR1 LNHDA and CDR2 SQIVND (reference sequence). The CDR3 sequence is 15 residues long. V lost 2 bases, J lost 2 bases, and 12 bases lay in between. The CDR3 DNA is TGTGCCAGTAGTATAAACGGGGGTCGACAAGAGACCCAGTACTTC. Its translation: CASSINGGRQETQYF. The full variable domain, rest sourced from reference TRBV19 and TRBJ2-5, is DGGITQSPKYLFRKEGQNVTLSCEQNLNHDAMYWYRQDPGQGLRLIYYSQIVNDFQKGDIAEGYSVSREKKESFPLTVTSAQKNPTAFYLCASSINGGRQETQYFGPGTRLLVL.

In this sample, this clone turned up a few times. The gene calls are TRBV6-8 and TRBJ1-1; D gene uncertain. Germline V gives CDR1 MNHGY, CDR2 SAAAGT. V lost 2 bases, J lost 7 bases, and 17 bases lay in between. The CDR3 is 15 residues long. DNA for the CDR3: TGTGCCAGCAGTTACGAAGGCAGGCCAATCGATGAAGCTTTCTTT. It specifies CASSYEGRPIDEAFF.

The chain is built from TRBV29-1 and TRBJ2-1, with a tentative D call TRBD1 (6 bases). V was cut by 7 bases and J by 4 bases, with 14 bases left in between. The CDR3 is 13 residues long. Per germline, CDR1 SQVTM and CDR2 ANQGSEA. CDR3 protein: CSATGTFYNEQFF. The CDR3 nucleotides read TGCAGCGCGACCGGGACATTTTACAATGAGCAGTTCTTC.

Within the sample, this clone is large (0.1 to 1%). The CDR3 DNA reads TGTGCCAGCGCTTCCTCTGGGACCAGGGGCGACGAGCAGTACTTC. Encoded protein: CASASSGTRGDEQYF. The rearrangement uses TRBV19 and TRBJ2-7, with a weak D call TRBD1 (6 bases). V dropped 9 bases and J dropped 5 bases, with 23 bases sitting between them. The CDR3 extends over 15 amino acids. Germline V gives CDR1 LNHDA, CDR2 SQIVND (reference sequence). The entire variable domain, with the rest obtained from reference TRBV19 and TRBJ2-7, is as follows: DGGITQSPKYLFRKEGQNVTLSCEQNLNHDAMYWYRQDPGQGLRLIYYSQIVNDFQKGDIAEGYSVSREKKESFPLTVTSAQKNPTAFYLCASASSGTRGDEQYFGPGTRLTVT.

The CDR3 is CASSSDPGTGVAEQYF. The CDR3 DNA reads as TGCGCCAGCAGCTCCGACCCCGGGACAGGGGTAGCCGAGCAGTACTTC. The chain is built from TRBV5-1 and TRBJ2-7; the match to TRBD1 covers 10 bases. The CDR3 is 16 amino acids. V trimming: 3 bases; J trimming: 6 bases; junction bases outside the gene matches: 12. CDR1 is SGHRS, CDR2 YFSETQ, per germline.

J is TRBJ1-5 and V is TRBV19, with D possibly TRBD1 on 5 matching bases. This CDR3 region has 14 residues. Trimming removed 10 bases from V and 4 bases from J, with 17 bases in between. Germline V gene lookup returns CDR1 LNHDA and CDR2 SQIVND (reference sequence). The DNA of the CDR3 is TGTGCCACCAGAGGGGACCCTCAAAATCAGCCCCAGCATTTT. It translates to CATRGDPQNQPQHF.

The V call is TRBV6-8, the J call TRBJ2-1; a weak D match, TRBD2 (5 bases). The CDR3 is 13 residues long. CDR1 MNHGY and CDR2 SAAAGT come from the germline V gene. Trimming pared 2 bases from V and 9 bases from J, leaving 11 bases between. The CDR3 sequence: CASSYNPRGEQFF. For the CDR3, the DNA is TGTGCCAGCAGTTACAACCCACGGGGTGAGCAGTTCTTC.

The chain uses TRBV5-1 and TRBJ1-1, with D perhaps TRBD1 (6 bases). Trimming stripped 3 bases from V and 1 base from J, with 10 bases between. CDR1 SGHRS and CDR2 YFSETQ come from the germline V gene. The CDR3 loop spans 14 amino acids. CDR3 DNA sequence: TGCGCCAGCAGCTCAGGACAGAGGAACACTGAAGCTTTCTTT. Protein: CASSSGQRNTEAFF.

This rearrangement joins TRBV6-8 to TRBJ2-1, with D perhaps assigned TRBD1 or TRBD2 (6 bases each). Trimming left V 2 bases short and J 5 bases short, with 13 bases between. Germline values: CDR1 MNHGY, CDR2 SAAAGT. This CDR3 region has 15 residues. CDR3 sequence: CASSYGTGAHNEQFF. CDR3 DNA: TGTGCCAGCAGTTACGGTACGGGGGCGCACAATGAGCAGTTCTTC.

This clone has more than one count but fewer than ten. V gene TRBV30 combines with J gene TRBJ2-2; D is uncertain. The CDR3 runs 16 residues. V dropped 3 bases and J dropped 0 bases, with 14 bases sitting between them. CDR1 and CDR2 from the germline V gene are GTSNPN and SVGIG (reference sequence). The CDR3 nucleotides are TGTGCCTGGAGAGCCGGGTTCTCCTCGAACACCGGGGAGCTGTTTTTT. Amino acid sequence: CAWRAGFSSNTGELFF.

The CDR3 DNA reads as TGTGCCAGCAGCACGGACAGGGAATACGAGCAGTACTTC. This encodes CASSTDREYEQYF. The gene calls are TRBV9 and TRBJ2-7, with 8 bases matching TRBD1. The CDR3 is made up of 13 amino acids. Germline V gene sequence: CDR1 SGDLS, CDR2 YYNGEE. V shed 4 bases, J shed 4 bases, and the junction held 4 bases outside the gene matches.

The table lists this clone with a few counts. The genes are TRBV11-3 and TRBJ1-2, with D possibly being TRBD1 (5 bases). Per germline, CDR1 SGHNT and CDR2 YENEEA. The CDR3 has 14 residues. Trimming took 3 bases from V and 5 from J, leaving 13 bases between them. Written as DNA, the CDR3 is TGTGCCAGCAGCTTCGGGGGAACCCTTTATGGCTACACCTTC. Encoded protein: CASSFGGTLYGYTF.

V usage is TRBV18 and J usage is TRBJ2-3; possibly TRBD1 or TRBD2 for D (5 bases each). This CDR3 is 15 amino acids long. V was cut by 10 bases and J by 6 bases, with 23 bases left in between. Germline lookup yields CDR1 KGHSH and CDR2 LQKENI. The CDR3 DNA follows: TGTGCCACTCTAAGAACCGGGACCCAGCCTGATACGCAGTATTTT. Protein: CATLRTGTQPDTQYF.

Only a few counts were recorded for this clone. The CDR3 DNA is TGTGCCAGCACAACATCCTTGGGACAGCAAGAGACCCAGTACTTC. This codes for CASTTSLGQQETQYF. V gene TRBV12-5 combines with J gene TRBJ2-5; TRBD1 matches 7 bases. The CDR3 runs to 15 residues. Per germline, CDR1 LGHNT and CDR2 FRNRAP.